Reported below is one T cell receptor (beta chain). Its target is unknown. cDNA was made from approximately 500 ng RNA using alpha and beta constant primers. Each of the alpha and beta chains got its own library through chain-specific third strand synthesis with indices. TCRdb recomputed calls from the 5' RACE reads with MiXCR, one row per CDR3 protein. This sample carries roughly 13,000 distinct CDR3 sequences, under 13% of them seen once, and the ten largest clones take under 6.5%. The germline V gene has CDR1 SQVTM and CDR2 ANQGSEA. V was trimmed by 5 bases and J by 4 bases, leaving 11 bases between them. The CDR3 totals 12 residues. No cell fractionation was done, so the repertoire covers all unsorted peripheral blood T cells. The source of the sample is a study of HIV-infected patients and healthy controls. The study's findings and limits: HIV-associated CDR3 frequencies dropped significantly during therapy; CMV-associated ones, mostly rising, changed nonsignificantly. Healthy controls carried many MAIT alpha-chain CDR3s, while HIV+ repertoires had few.

The sequenced sample consisted of blood. The receptor comes from an adult in good health. The genes are TRBV29-1 and TRBJ2-5; no definite D call. CDR3 DNA: TGCAGCGTTAGACTGCTTTCAGAGACCCAGTACTTC. Its translation: CSVRLLSETQYF.